The 23 T cell receptor beta chains reported below all come from one sample, sequenced in a study of sequential checkpoint blockade in melanoma. The assay was immunoSEQ multiplex PCR, and TCRdb's table has in-frame clones only and misses some. This sample has more than 15,000 clones, with around 70% found just once. Treatment reported: randomized to nivolumab then ipilimumab (arm A) or the reverse (arm B). The sample was CD8+ T cells sorted from blood (inferred from file names), taken from a patient given nivolumab and ipilimumab in sequence. The receptor source for this set is a human donor with melanoma.

This sequence joins TRBV10-2 and TRBJ2-2; the match to TRBD2 covers 10 bases. The germline CDR1 and CDR2 sequences are WSHSY and SAAADI. The CDR3 covers 16 residues. J gave up 3 bases and V 5 bases, and 6 bases lay outside the gene matches. CDR3 coding DNA: TGCGCCAGCAGTTTACTAGCGGGGCGGGACACCGGGGAGCTGTTTTTT. Encoded protein: CASSLLAGRDTGELFF.

V and J are TRBV5-6 and TRBJ1-4; 7 nucleotides align to TRBD1. CDR1 is SGHDT, CDR2 YYEEEE, per germline. V lost 4 bases, J lost 5 bases, and 11 bases stayed unmatched. This CDR3 is 16 amino acids long. In nucleotides, the CDR3 is TGTGCCAGCAGCCTTTTTGCCGGGACAGAAAATGAAAAACTGTTTTTT. Translating it yields CASSLFAGTENEKLFF.

This chain uses TRBV9 with TRBJ1-4; weak D call: TRBD1 (6 bases). The CDR3 has 15 residues. The germline V and J ends were trimmed by 3 bases and 8 bases, with 17 bases remaining between them. Germline CDR1 is SGDLS and CDR2 is YYNGEE. The CDR3 nucleotides read TGTGCCAGCAGCGCCACAGGGAATCAACGCGAAAAACTGTTTTTT. As protein: CASSATGNQREKLFF. Filled out from reference TRBV9 and TRBJ1-4, the complete variable domain reads DSGVTQTPKHLITATGQRVTLRCSPRSGDLSVYWYQQSLDQGLQFLIQYYNGEERAKGNILERFSAQQFPDLHSELNLSSLELGDSALYFCASSATGNQREKLFFGSGTQLSVL.

V is TRBV13 and J is TRBJ1-2; TRBD1 agrees at 11 bases. V was clipped by 2 bases and J by 6 bases; unmatched bases: 5. Germline assignment: CDR1 PRHDT and CDR2 FYEKMQ (reference sequence). This CDR3 spans 15 amino acids. CDR3 nucleotide sequence: TGTGCCAGCAGCTTACGGGACAGGGGGGCGGATGGCTACACCTTC. Translation gives CASSLRDRGADGYTF.

This clone is termed medium-sized (0.01 to 0.1%). J is TRBJ1-5 and V is TRBV7-2; unclear D gene. V was pared by 5 bases and J by 0 bases, with 11 bases between. CDR1 and CDR2 (germline): SGHTA, FQGNSA. CDR3 length: 15 amino acids. The CDR3 coding sequence is TGTGCCAGCAGCCCACGGGAGAGTAGCAATCAGCCCCAGCATTTT. Its translation: CASSPRESSNQPQHF.

Only a few counts were recorded for this clone. The rearrangement joins TRBV27 to TRBJ1-5; D is unresolved. Trimming shortened V by 0 bases and J by 12 bases, and 12 bases separated the two germline ends. CDR1 and CDR2 from the germline V gene are MNHEY and SMNVEV (reference sequence). CDR3 length equals 13 residues. The CDR3: CASSLSGSGVQHF. The CDR3 coding sequence is TGTGCCAGCAGTTTATCAGGTTCAGGTGTCCAGCATTTT.

The chain recombines TRBV4-3 with TRBJ1-1; 9 nucleotides match TRBD1. The CDR3 is 17 amino acids. The junction had 8 bases not matched to a gene; V was cut back by 0 bases and J by 3 bases. Per the germline V gene, CDR1 is LGHNA and CDR2 is YSLEER. The CDR3 is CASSQDQTGGEYTEAFF. The CDR3 DNA reads TGCGCCAGCAGCCAAGATCAGACAGGGGGGGAATACACTGAAGCTTTCTTT.

By sample share, this clone is medium-sized. The chain carries TRBV6-1 and TRBJ2-1, with D possibly TRBD2 on 8 matching bases. This CDR3 has 14 residues. V was shortened by 8 bases and J by 3 bases, with 14 bases between the two germline ends. Germline-derived CDR1 and CDR2 are MNHNS and SASEGT. CDR3 region: CASAGGLDYNEQFF. The DNA of the CDR3 is TGTGCCAGCGCAGGGGGACTAGACTACAATGAGCAGTTCTTC.

This clone has only a few counts. The chain joins TRBV28 to TRBJ1-6; D is possibly TRBD1 (5 bases). Trimming shortened V by 6 bases and J by 15 bases, and 9 bases separated the two germline ends. There are 10 residues in the CDR3. CDR1 MDHEN and CDR2 SYDVKM come from the germline V gene. The CDR3 sequence: CASRRGHLHF. DNA of the CDR3: TGTGCCAGCAGAAGGGGCCACCTCCACTTT.

The gene calls are TRBV12-5 and TRBJ1-3; possibly TRBD1 for D (6 bases). The CDR3 covers 17 residues. The germline CDR1 and CDR2 sequences are LGHNT and FRNRAP. The V gene lost 2 bases and the J gene lost 3 bases, with 17 bases spanning the gap. The CDR3: CASGLTGPGYYGNTIYF. DNA of the CDR3: TGTGCTAGTGGTTTGACAGGGCCAGGGTATTATGGAAACACCATATATTTT.

The chain uses TRBV5-1 and TRBJ2-3; D perhaps matches TRBD2 (6 bases). The CDR3 loop spans 16 amino acids. Germline V gene lookup returns CDR1 SGHRS and CDR2 YFSETQ. V dropped 4 bases and J dropped 0 bases, with 15 bases sitting between them. The CDR3 bases are TGCGCCAGCAGCCCGGTTGGGGGGACCAGCACAGATACGCAGTATTTT. This gives the protein CASSPVGGTSTDTQYF.

The chain has TRBV5-4 and TRBJ2-3; 9 bases align to TRBD2. CDR1 is SGHNT and CDR2 is YYREEE in the germline V gene (reference sequence). The CDR3 is 15 residues long. The trim removed 5 bases at V and 1 base at J, leaving 5 bases unmatched. CDR3 loop: CASRFSGGGTDTQYF. CDR3 bases: TGTGCCAGCAGATTTAGCGGGGGTGGCACAGATACGCAGTATTTT.

The rearrangement links TRBV6-5 to TRBJ1-2; no reliable D call. CDR1 is MNHEY and CDR2 is SVGAGI in the germline V gene. The CDR3 covers 15 residues. V shed 0 bases and J shed 4 bases, with 12 bases lying between them. The CDR3 DNA follows: TGTGCCAGCAGTTACTCGTGGCCAAACCCCTATGGCTACACCTTC. It codes for CASSYSWPNPYGYTF.

The genes are TRBV5-6 and TRBJ2-1; TRBD1 agrees at 9 bases. Germline V CDR1 and CDR2: SGHDT, YYEEEE. The V and J ends lost 0 bases and 8 bases, in that order; junction bases with no gene match: 9. This CDR3 region has 16 residues. CDR3 amino acids: CASSLGWGDRVHEQFF. DNA for the CDR3: TGTGCCAGCAGCTTGGGTTGGGGGGACAGGGTCCATGAGCAGTTCTTC.

The chain combines TRBV7-8 with TRBJ1-3; no clear D gene. Germline V gene sequence: CDR1 SGHVS, CDR2 FQNEAQ. This CDR3 comprises 17 residues. V lost 1 base and J lost 1, with 14 bases in between. The CDR3 protein is CASSLDPSFGSGNTIYF. In DNA, the CDR3 is TGTGCCAGCAGCTTAGATCCCTCGTTCGGTTCTGGAAACACCATATATTTT.

This clone has more than one count but fewer than ten. The genes are TRBV6-4 and TRBJ1-6, with D possibly TRBD1 on 6 matching bases. The CDR3 covers 12 residues. The V gene lost 6 bases and the J gene lost 9 bases, with 9 bases spanning the gap. Germline-derived CDR1 and CDR2 are MRHNA and SNTAGT. The CDR3 region has the DNA TGTGCCAGCAGCCCCAGGGGTTCACCCCTCCACTTT. Translation: CASSPRGSPLHF.

In this sample, this clone turned up a few times. The chain joins TRBV10-3 to TRBJ1-2; D gene ambiguous. The ends were cut back, 8 bases at V and 5 bases at J, with 15 bases in the middle. The CDR3 consists of 13 residues. Germline V CDR1 and CDR2: ENHRY, SYGVKD. CDR3 amino acids: CAIEGHSGYGYTF. CDR3 nucleotide sequence: TGTGCCATCGAGGGCCATTCGGGATATGGCTACACCTTC.

V usage is TRBV9 and J usage is TRBJ1-3; 9 positions agree with TRBD1. V gave up 4 bases and J gave up 0 bases; unmatched junction bases: 2. CDR1 is SGDLS and CDR2 is YYNGEE in the germline V gene. The CDR3 is 15 residues long. The DNA of the CDR3 is TGTGCCAGCAGCTGGGACAGGGACTCTGGAAACACCATATATTTT. Translating gives CASSWDRDSGNTIYF.

The V and J genes are TRBV29-1 and TRBJ2-1, with TRBD2 matching over 8 bases. CDR1 is SQVTM and CDR2 is ANQGSEA in the germline V gene. CDR3 length: 13 amino acids. J gave up 9 bases and V 6 bases, and 10 bases lay outside the gene matches. The CDR3 region has the DNA TGCAGCGTGGACGGGACTAGGGTCCTTGAGCAGTTCTTC. It yields the protein CSVDGTRVLEQFF.

The V call is TRBV7-2, the J call TRBJ2-3; TRBD2 might be the D (6 bases). The V end lost 6 bases, the J end lost 2 bases, and 12 bases lay between the germline ends. The V gene's germline CDR1 is SGHTA and CDR2 FQGNSA. CDR3 size: 14 residues. CDR3: CASRERAYTDTQYF. The CDR3 DNA is TGTGCCAGCAGGGAGCGGGCCTACACAGATACGCAGTATTTT. The full variable domain, completed using reference TRBV7-2 and TRBJ2-3, is GAGVSQSPSNKVTEKGKDVELRCDPISGHTALYWYRQSLGQGLEFLIYFQGNSAPDKSGLPSDRFSAERTGGSVSTLTIQRTQQEDSAVYLCASRERAYTDTQYFGPGTRLTVL.

The chain combines TRBV6-6 with TRBJ2-7; TRBD1 matches 7 bases. The CDR3 contains 13 residues. CDR1 is MNHNY, CDR2 SVGAGI, per germline (reference sequence). With 4 bases clipped from V and 7 bases from J, the junction kept 7 bases outside the gene matches. This chain's CDR3 is CASSSTGYGEQYV. The CDR3 DNA sequence: TGTGCCAGCAGTTCGACAGGGTATGGGGAGCAGTACGTC.

This clone was observed a few times. The V gene is TRBV7-9, the J gene TRBJ1-1, with 9 bases lining up with TRBD1. This CDR3 has 13 amino acids. The germline gives CDR1 SEHNR, CDR2 FQNEAQ (reference sequence). V lost 5 bases to trimming and J lost 7 bases; unmatched junction nucleotides: 5. CDR3 sequence (DNA): TGTGCCAGCAGCGCGACAGGGGGAGGTGAAGCTTTCTTT. This encodes CASSATGGGEAFF. Variable domain in full (rest from reference TRBV7-9 and TRBJ1-1): DTGVSQNPRHKITKRGQNVTFRCDPISEHNRLYWYRQTLGQGPEFLTYFQNEAQLEKSRLLSDRFSAERPKGSFSTLEIQRTEQGDSAMYLCASSATGGGEAFFGQGTRLTVV.

The chain employs TRBV28 and TRBJ1-2; 8 positions agree with TRBD1. From germline, CDR1 is MDHEN and CDR2 SYDVKM. This CDR3 region has 15 residues. V lost 5 bases to trimming and J lost 6 bases; unmatched junction nucleotides: 11. For the CDR3, the DNA is TGTGCCAGCAGTACCTTCCGGACAGGGAGGAATGGCTACACCTTC. Protein sequence: CASSTFRTGRNGYTF.